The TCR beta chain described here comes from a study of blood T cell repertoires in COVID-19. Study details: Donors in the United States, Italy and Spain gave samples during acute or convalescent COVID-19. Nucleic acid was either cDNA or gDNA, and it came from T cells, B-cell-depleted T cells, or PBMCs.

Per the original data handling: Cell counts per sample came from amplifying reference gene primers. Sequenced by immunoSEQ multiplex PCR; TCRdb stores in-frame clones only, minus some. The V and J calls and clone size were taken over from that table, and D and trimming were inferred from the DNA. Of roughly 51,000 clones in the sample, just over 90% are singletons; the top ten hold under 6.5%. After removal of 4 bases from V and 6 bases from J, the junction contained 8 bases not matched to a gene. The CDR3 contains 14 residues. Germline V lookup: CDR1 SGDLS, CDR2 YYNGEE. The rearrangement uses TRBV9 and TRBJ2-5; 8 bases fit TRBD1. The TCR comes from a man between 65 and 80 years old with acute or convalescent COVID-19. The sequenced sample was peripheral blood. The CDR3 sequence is CASSPPTGEKTQYF. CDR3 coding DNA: TGTGCCAGCAGCCCGCCGACAGGGGAGAAGACCCAGTACTTC.